The text below deals with one T cell receptor (beta chain). The authors' processing: ImmunoSEQ supplied junction-only sequences lacking quality scores, so filtering was different. Using immunoSEQ multiplex PCR, the repertoire was profiled, and TCRdb retains in-frame clones only, with some absent. V and J calls and clone size are given by that table; D and trimming were obtained from the DNA. The sample carries more than 2 million clones, roughly 95% recorded once. The record originates from a study of shared clonotypes between healthy human individuals. Germline CDR1 SGHAT, CDR2 FQNNGV. Trimming took off 1 base at V and 0 bases at J, with 13 bases between the two ends. The CDR3 length is 17 residues.

V and J are TRBV11-2 and TRBJ1-3; no clear D. The sequenced sample was naive CD4+ T cells sorted from blood. Documented subset: CD45RA+ positively selected. This receptor was taken from a man between 18 and 35 years old in good health. The CDR3 DNA reads TGTGCCAGCAGCTTAGTCGGTTTCCAACGCTCTGGAAACACCATATATTTT. Translation: CASSLVGFQRSGNTIYF. Using reference TRBV11-2 and TRBJ1-3 for the parts outside the CDR3, the full variable domain is EAGVAQSPRYKIIEKRQSVAFWCNPISGHATLYWYQQILGQGPKLLIQFQNNGVVDDSQLPKDRFSAERLKGVDSTLKIQPAKLEDSAVYLCASSLVGFQRSGNTIYFGEGSWLTVV.